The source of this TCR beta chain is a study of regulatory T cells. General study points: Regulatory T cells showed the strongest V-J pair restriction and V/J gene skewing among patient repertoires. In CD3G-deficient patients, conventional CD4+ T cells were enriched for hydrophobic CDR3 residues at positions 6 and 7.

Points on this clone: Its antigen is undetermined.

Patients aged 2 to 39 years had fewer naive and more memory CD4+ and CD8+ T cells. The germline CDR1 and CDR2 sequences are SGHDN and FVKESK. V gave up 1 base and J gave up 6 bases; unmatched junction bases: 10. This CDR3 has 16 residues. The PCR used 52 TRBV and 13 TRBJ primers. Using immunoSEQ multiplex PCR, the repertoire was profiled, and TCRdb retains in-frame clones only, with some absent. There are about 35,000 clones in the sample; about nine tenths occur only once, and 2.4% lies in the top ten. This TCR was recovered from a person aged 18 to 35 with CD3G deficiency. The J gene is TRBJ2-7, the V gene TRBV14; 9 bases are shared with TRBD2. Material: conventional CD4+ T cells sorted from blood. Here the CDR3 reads CASSQGLAGPPREQYF. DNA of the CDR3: TGTGCCAGCAGCCAAGGTCTAGCGGGGCCTCCCCGCGAGCAGTACTTC.